This TCR beta chain is from a study of OX40 agonist ivuxolimab in advanced cancers. In the study overall: Three patients got partial responses; one had hepatocellular carcinoma and two had cutaneous melanoma.

Study conclusions and caveats: At 0.1 to 3.0 mg/kg and by week 6, CD4+ and CD8+ T cells in the blood had expanded clonally.

Sequenced by immunoSEQ multiplex PCR; TCRdb stores in-frame clones only, minus some. The sample records some 70,000 clones, 82% being singletons. V was clipped by 2 bases and J by 2 bases; unmatched bases: 2. The CDR3 runs 14 residues. Germline lookup yields CDR1 SGHKS and CDR2 YYEKEE (reference sequence). Only one count was recorded for this clone. Its antigen is unidentified. The chain employs TRBV5-5 and TRBJ2-3; 7 bases line up with TRBD2. This clonotype was sampled from an adult with an advanced solid tumor such as melanoma, head and neck, liver or kidney cancer. The source material was CD4+ or CD8+ T cells sorted from blood, sampled in a trial of the OX40 agonist ivuxolimab. The CDR3 loop reads CASSLGTTTDTQYF. CDR3 coding DNA: TGTGCCAGCAGCTTAGGGACTACCACAGATACGCAGTATTTT. Based on the CDR3 plus reference TRBV5-5 and TRBJ2-3, the full variable domain is DAGVTQSPTHLIKTRGQQVTLRCSPISGHKSVSWYQQVLGQGPQFIFQYYEKEERGRGNFPDRFSARQFPNYSSELNVNALLLGDSALYLCASSLGTTTDTQYFGPGTRLTVL.